Below, 29 T cell receptor beta chains from the same sample are listed, as sequenced in a study of blood T cells in healthy people across ages. A second PCR of about 6 to 12 cycles used a sample-barcoded 5' primer and a J-beta primer mix. MiXCR, run by TCRdb on the 5' RACE reads, gives a single entry per CDR3 protein. The sample yields 1.5 million to 2 million distinct CDR3 sequences, roughly 50% seen once. Material: blood. The source of these receptors is a woman aged 40-49 years in good health.

The V gene is TRBV7-2, the J gene TRBJ2-3, with D perhaps matching TRBD2 (5 bases). The CDR3 is 16 residues long. Germline CDR1 and CDR2: SGHTA and FQGNSA. V lost 6 bases to trimming and J lost 0 bases, with 16 bases between them. CDR3 nucleotide sequence: TGTGCCAGCAGGGGTAGGAGGAGCGGTAGCACAGATACGCAGTATTTT. This gives the protein CASRGRRSGSTDTQYF.

The gene calls are TRBV7-3 and TRBJ1-2; a possible D gene is TRBD1 (6 bases). The CDR3 is made up of 13 amino acids. Trimming shortened V by 1 base and J by 8 bases, and 11 bases separated the two germline ends. Germline V gene sequence: CDR1 SGHTA, CDR2 FQGTGA. In nucleotides, the CDR3 is TGTGCCAGCAGCTTAATGACAGGACAAGGCTACACCTTC. Translating gives CASSLMTGQGYTF.

The genes are TRBV6-1 and TRBJ2-1; 9 nucleotides agree with TRBD1. The CDR3 totals 20 residues. Losses at the gene ends were 4 bases for V and 0 bases for J; bases not matched to a gene: 16. Germline V gene data show CDR1 as MNHNS and CDR2 as SASEGT. CDR3 coding DNA: TGTGCCAGCAGTGGACGGAGTTCCGGGACAGGGACGAGCTCCTACAATGAGCAGTTCTTC. Translating gives CASSGRSSGTGTSSYNEQFF.

The chain carries TRBV6-6 and TRBJ1-2; 8 bases map to TRBD1. The CDR3 has 15 residues. After removal of 2 bases from V and 2 bases from J, the junction contained 4 bases not matched to a gene. Looked up from germline, CDR1 is MNHNY and CDR2 is SVGAGI (reference sequence). The DNA for the CDR3 is TGTGCCAGCAGTTACCCGGGACAGGCCAACTATGGCTACACCTTC. It codes for CASSYPGQANYGYTF.

The V gene is TRBV7-2, the J gene TRBJ1-4; 8 positions match TRBD1. This CDR3 contains 15 residues. V dropped 5 bases and J dropped 3; count of bases not matched to a gene: 5. The germline V gene encodes CDR1 SGHTA and CDR2 FQGNSA. The CDR3 spells CASSTRTGSNEKLFF. For the CDR3, the DNA is TGTGCCAGCAGCACGCGGACAGGGTCTAATGAAAAACTGTTTTTT.

The CDR3 DNA reads TGTGCCACCAGCAGAGATAGGGCGGACAGGGCCAAAACTGAAGCTTTCTTT. Translated, it gives CATSRDRADRAKTEAFF. The chain uses TRBV15 and TRBJ1-1; 8 bases map to TRBD1. This CDR3 contains 17 residues. V was pared by 0 bases and J by 5 bases, with 11 bases of the junction left unmatched. Germline V lookup: CDR1 LNHNV, CDR2 YYDKDF (reference sequence).

This rearrangement joins TRBV20-1 to TRBJ1-1; D perhaps matches TRBD1 (5 bases). The V gene's germline CDR1 is DFQATT and CDR2 SNEGSKA (reference sequence). The CDR3 covers 15 residues. The germline V and J ends were trimmed by 6 bases and 2 bases, with 19 bases remaining between them. CDR3 coding DNA: TGCAGTGCCAAACCGGGAGGGGCTCTAAACACTGAAGCTTTCTTT. As protein: CSAKPGGALNTEAFF.

This clonotype was seen a few times. The junction differs from germline at one of its ends, possibly a read error. The CDR3, as DNA: TGTGCCAGCAGCGGGACAGGGTATCAGGCTGAGCAGTTCTTT. Translating it yields CASSGTGYQAEQFF. J is TRBJ2-1 and V is TRBV6-5, with 9 positions matching TRBD1. The length of the CDR3 is 14 residues. Germline V gives CDR1 MNHEY, CDR2 SVGAGI.

This clonotype was seen a handful of times. One junction end disagrees with the germline gene, perhaps due to a read error. The rearrangement uses TRBV5-1 and TRBJ1-5, with 10 bases fitting TRBD1. Germline V gives CDR1 SGHRS, CDR2 YFSETQ. There are 15 residues in the CDR3. As DNA, the CDR3 is TGTGCCAGCAGCTTAGGGACAGGGGTTAGCCAGCCCCAGCATTTT. Translated: CASSLGTGVSQPQHF.

The rearrangement joins TRBV15 to TRBJ1-5; 8 bases match TRBD1. This CDR3 has 15 residues. J was trimmed by 6 bases and V by 3 bases; bases with no gene match: 7. Germline CDR1 is LNHNV and CDR2 is YYDKDF (reference sequence). The CDR3 DNA is TGTGCCACCAGCAGCGGTAACACAGGGGGTCAGCCCCAGCATTTT. Protein: CATSSGNTGGQPQHF.

This sequence joins TRBV20-1 and TRBJ2-1; a possible D gene is TRBD2 (5 bases). CDR3 size: 13 residues. The germline V gene encodes CDR1 DFQATT and CDR2 SNEGSKA (reference sequence). Trimming took off 8 bases at V and 3 bases at J, with 14 bases between the two ends. The CDR3 spells CSSPGFSYNEQFF. The CDR3 bases are TGCAGTTCTCCGGGATTCAGCTACAATGAGCAGTTCTTC.

The rearrangement joins TRBV6-1 to TRBJ1-2; TRBD1 might be the D (5 bases). Trimming removed 3 bases from V and 8 bases from J, with 13 bases in between. The CDR3 totals 13 residues. Germline CDR1 reads MNHNS; CDR2 reads SASEGT. The CDR3 here is CASSEAVGGGYTF. The DNA of the CDR3 is TGTGCCAGCAGTGAGGCCGTCGGGGGAGGCTACACCTTC.

The chain combines TRBV20-1 with TRBJ1-5; 7 nucleotides match TRBD1. Looked up from germline, CDR1 is DFQATT and CDR2 is SNEGSKA (reference sequence). The CDR3 length is 14 residues. V lost 6 bases to trimming and J lost 4 bases; unmatched junction nucleotides: 9. As DNA, the CDR3 is TGCAGTGCCGAAAGTCTGGGACAGAATCAGCCCCAGCATTTT. Its translation: CSAESLGQNQPQHF.

This clonotype appeared a few times. The chain recombines TRBV7-9 with TRBJ2-5, with 11 bases identical to TRBD2. The CDR3 spans 15 residues. CDR1 is SEHNR, CDR2 FQNEAQ, per germline (reference sequence). V trimming: 3 bases; J trimming: 2 bases; junction bases outside the gene matches: 2. CDR3 DNA sequence: TGTGCCAGCAGCTTTAGCGGGGGGGCGCAAGAGACCCAGTACTTC. It translates to CASSFSGGAQETQYF.

This clonotype has only a few counts. The CDR3 here is CASSPTSWPYGYTF. The CDR3, as DNA: TGTGCCAGCAGTCCGACGAGTTGGCCCTATGGCTACACCTTC. V and J are TRBV4-2 and TRBJ1-2; the D is unclear. CDR3 length: 14 residues. The V end lost 6 bases, the J end lost 4 bases, and 15 bases lay between the germline ends. Germline-derived CDR1 and CDR2 are LGHNA and YNFKEQ.

The chain recombines TRBV7-3 with TRBJ2-1, with D possibly called TRBD1 or TRBD2 (5 bases each). This CDR3 region has 14 residues. Germline-derived CDR1 and CDR2 are SGHTA and FQGTGA. The V end was cut by 4 bases, the J end by 7 bases, with 14 bases between. The CDR3 nucleotides read TGTGCCAGCAGCTCCCGGGGACCAAATAATGAGCAGTTCTTC. The encoded protein is CASSSRGPNNEQFF.

This clonotype turned up a few times. This chain joins TRBV4-2 and TRBJ1-1, with 8 positions matching TRBD1. The V gene end was trimmed by 0 bases and the J gene end by 0 bases; junction bases not matched to a gene: 6. The germline V gene has CDR1 LGHNA and CDR2 YNFKEQ. The CDR3 sequence is 17 residues long. The CDR3 protein is CASSQDRDRNMNTEAFF. The DNA for the CDR3 is TGTGCCAGCAGCCAAGATCGGGACAGGAATATGAACACTGAAGCTTTCTTT.

This clonotype has only a few counts. V is TRBV28 and J is TRBJ2-3; D possibly matches TRBD1 or TRBD2 (5 bases each). Germline V CDR1 and CDR2: MDHEN, SYDVKM. The CDR3 length is 13 residues. Trimming removed 7 bases at V and 0 bases at J, with 8 bases between. In DNA, the CDR3 is TGTGCCAGCAAGGGGACCAGCACAGATACGCAGTATTTT. It codes for CASKGTSTDTQYF.

The V and J genes are TRBV9 and TRBJ2-1, with D tentatively TRBD2 (6 bases). The V gene's germline CDR1 is SGDLS and CDR2 YYNGEE. This CDR3 contains 16 residues. Trimming removed 0 bases at V and 2 bases at J, with 12 bases between. DNA for the CDR3: TGTGCCAGCAGCGTAGGAGGCGGGGCTACCTACAATGAGCAGTTCTTC. It is translated as CASSVGGGATYNEQFF.

CDR3 sequence reads: CSVQGPNQPQHF. CDR3 sequence (DNA): TGCAGCGTTCAGGGCCCCAATCAGCCCCAGCATTTT. The genes are TRBV29-1 and TRBJ1-5, with a weak D call TRBD1 (5 bases). Deletions cut 5 bases from V and 3 bases from J, with 8 bases between. This CDR3 is 12 amino acids long. Germline V gives CDR1 SQVTM, CDR2 ANQGSEA.

This clonotype was detected a few times. The J gene is TRBJ2-4, the V gene TRBV28; TRBD1 matches 8 bases. The ends lost 4 bases at V and 3 bases at J; junction bases unmatched: 5. Germline V gene data show CDR1 as MDHEN and CDR2 as SYDVKM. The length of the CDR3 is 15 residues. DNA for the CDR3: TGTGCCAGCAGTTATCAGGGGGCAGGCAAAAACATTCAGTACTTC. Translating it yields CASSYQGAGKNIQYF.

In this sample, this clonotype turned up a few times. The V gene is TRBV11-2, the J gene TRBJ1-2; TRBD1 matches at 9 bases. With V trimmed by 0 bases and J by 4 bases, 6 bases remained unmatched. The CDR3 runs to 16 residues. Germline V lookup: CDR1 SGHAT, CDR2 FQNNGV. The CDR3 sequence is CASSLDRQGDGYGYTF. CDR3 DNA sequence: TGTGCCAGCAGCTTAGACCGACAGGGGGATGGCTATGGCTACACCTTC.

This clonotype was observed a handful of times. This chain connects TRBV6-2 or TRBV6-3 to TRBJ1-2; no clear D gene. Germline CDR1 and CDR2: MNHEY and SVGEGT. CDR3 length: 11 residues. V was pared by 8 bases and J by 8 bases, with 12 bases between. CDR3 loop: CASRYEGGYTF. Written as DNA, the CDR3 is TGTGCCAGCCGGTATGAGGGAGGCTACACCTTC.

The CDR3, as DNA: TGCAGTGCCCTGGGACTTTCGGATGAGCAGTTCTTC. Translated, it gives CSALGLSDEQFF. The V gene is TRBV20-1, the J gene TRBJ2-1; D is perhaps TRBD2 (6 bases). The CDR3 is 12 amino acids. Looked up from germline, CDR1 is DFQATT and CDR2 is SNEGSKA (reference sequence). V was pared by 6 bases and J by 8 bases, with 14 bases between.

The chain carries TRBV6-5 and TRBJ2-4; D unclear. The DNA end lines up better with TRBJ2-7; the J call may be wrong. The V gene's germline CDR1 is MNHEY and CDR2 SVGAGI. The CDR3 loop spans 12 amino acids. CDR3 bases: TGTGCCAGCAGCAAGTGGAACTACGAGCAGTACTTC. Protein product: CASSKWNYEQYF.

This sequence joins TRBV20-1 and TRBJ1-2; tentatively, D is TRBD1 (5 bases). The germline CDR1 and CDR2 sequences are DFQATT and SNEGSKA (reference sequence). V was shortened by 1 base and J by 7 bases, with 19 bases between the two germline ends. This CDR3 is built from 15 residues. The CDR3 DNA is TGCAGTGCTAGAGCCTCGGACGCGGGGGGGTCTGGCTACACCTTC. Translation gives CSARASDAGGSGYTF.

The chain uses TRBV10-3 and TRBJ2-3; the D gene is possibly TRBD1 (5 bases). V lost 2 bases and J 4 bases, leaving 10 bases between the germline ends. The CDR3 contains 14 residues. CDR1 is ENHRY and CDR2 is SYGVKD in the germline V gene. The CDR3, as DNA: TGTGCCATCAGTGAGCAGGGTGGCGCAGATACGCAGTATTTT. Translated: CAISEQGGADTQYF.

The gene calls are TRBV7-2 and TRBJ2-3; weak D call: TRBD2 (7 bases). The CDR3 covers 15 residues. Per the germline V gene, CDR1 is SGHTA and CDR2 is FQGNSA. The V and J ends lost 2 bases and 2 bases respectively, with 11 bases between them. CDR3: CASSLRGADTDTQYF. The DNA for the CDR3 is TGTGCCAGCAGCTTACGGGGGGCCGACACAGATACGCAGTATTTT.

V usage is TRBV14 and J usage is TRBJ1-4; 7 positions match TRBD1. CDR3 length equals 17 residues. J gave up 4 bases and V 5 bases, and 13 bases lay outside the gene matches. CDR1 and CDR2 (germline): SGHDN, FVKESK. The CDR3 protein is CASSARDRPDLNEKLFF. DNA of the CDR3: TGTGCCAGCAGCGCTCGGGACAGACCAGACCTTAATGAAAAACTGTTTTTT.